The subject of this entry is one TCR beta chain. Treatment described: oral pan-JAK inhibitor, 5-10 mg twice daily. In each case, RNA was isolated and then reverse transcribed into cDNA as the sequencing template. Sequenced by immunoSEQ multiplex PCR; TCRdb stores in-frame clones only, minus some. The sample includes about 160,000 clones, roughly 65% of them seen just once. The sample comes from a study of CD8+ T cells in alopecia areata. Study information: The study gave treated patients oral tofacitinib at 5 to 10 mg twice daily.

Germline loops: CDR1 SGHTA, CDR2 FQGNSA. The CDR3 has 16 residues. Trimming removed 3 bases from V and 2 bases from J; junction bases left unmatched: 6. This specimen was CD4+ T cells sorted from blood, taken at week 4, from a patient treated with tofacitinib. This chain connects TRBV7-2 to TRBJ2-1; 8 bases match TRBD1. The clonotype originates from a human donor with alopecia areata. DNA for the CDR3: TGTGCCAGCAGCTTTCAAGACAGGGGTACCTACAATGAGCAGTTCTTC. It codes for CASSFQDRGTYNEQFF.